The source of this TCR beta chain is a study of shared clonotypes between healthy human individuals. The assay was immunoSEQ multiplex PCR, and TCRdb's table has in-frame clones only and misses some. The table has about 2 million clones, about 95% seen once. The CDR3 length is 16 residues. Germline assignment: CDR1 MNHNS and CDR2 SASEGT. The J segment lost 4 bases and the V segment lost 2 bases, leaving 5 bases of the junction unmatched. Terminally differentiated effector memory CD45RA+ cells were excluded from the naive CD8 cells, which were CD45RO-negative and positively selected for CCR7. This receptor was obtained from a man younger than 35 in good health. Material: naive CD8+ T cells sorted from blood. V usage is TRBV6-1 and J usage is TRBJ2-2; 9 bases agree with TRBD1. The CDR3 region is CASSEWGQGVTGELFF. DNA for the CDR3: TGTGCCAGCAGTGAATGGGGACAGGGAGTCACCGGGGAGCTGTTTTTT.